A single sample gave rise to the 14 T cell receptor beta chains below, sequenced in a study of beta chain features in type 1 diabetes. Investigators reverse transcribed all isolated RNA, so they sequenced expressed TCRB transcripts. Sequencing used immunoSEQ multiplex PCR; TCRdb keeps in-frame clones, though not all of them. The repertoire holds some 150,000 clones, roughly 11% seen once, with roughly 2% in the top ten. Specimen: central memory CD4+ T cells from blood. These TCRs come from a man aged 18-30 years in good health.

For this clone: Other nucleotide sequences in the sample specify the same CDR3. The chain employs TRBV9 and TRBJ2-3; D is undetermined. CDR1 and CDR2 from the germline V gene are SGDLS and YYNGEE. The CDR3 totals 12 residues. V was clipped by 0 bases and J by 4 bases, with 3 bases between them. The CDR3 reads CASSVGPDTQYF. The CDR3 DNA is TGTGCCAGCAGCGTAGGTCCAGATACGCAGTATTTT. The variable domain in full, with the rest retrieved from reference TRBV9 and TRBJ2-3, is DSGVTQTPKHLITATGQRVTLRCSPRSGDLSVYWYQQSLDQGLQFLIQYYNGEERAKGNILERFSAQQFPDLHSELNLSSLELGDSALYFCASSVGPDTQYFGPGTRLTVL.

In its sample, this clone was seen a few times. The gene calls are TRBV7-9 and TRBJ1-4; D is uncertain. The length of the CDR3 is 15 residues. Per germline, CDR1 SEHNR and CDR2 FQNEAQ (reference sequence). The V end lost 2 bases, the J end lost 7 bases, and 14 bases lay between the germline ends. The CDR3 nucleotides read TGTGCCAGCAGCTTAAAATTTCGGGTCTCTGAAAAACTGTTTTTT. Its translation is CASSLKFRVSEKLFF.

This clone was seen a handful of times. This chain joins TRBV29-1 and TRBJ1-2, with TRBD1 as a possible D gene (5 bases). This CDR3 has 14 residues. V was shortened by 0 bases and J by 7 bases, with 15 bases between the two germline ends. In germline, CDR1 is SQVTM, CDR2 ANQGSEA. The CDR3 is CSVEEQAGRSGYTF. For the CDR3, the DNA is TGCAGCGTTGAAGAACAGGCCGGCCGGAGTGGCTACACCTTC.

This clone was seen ten or more times. The V call is TRBV23-1, the J call TRBJ1-5; 9 nucleotides match TRBD1. Being an ORF, TRBV23-1 has a function that is uncertain. The CDR3 runs to 16 residues. V gave up 3 bases and J gave up 5 bases; unmatched junction bases: 8. CDR3 in amino acids: CASSHSGQGSDQPQHF. The DNA for the CDR3 is TGCGCCAGCAGTCACTCCGGACAGGGGTCAGATCAGCCCCAGCATTTT.

A few counts support this clone. V and J are TRBV7-2 and TRBJ2-7, with TRBD1 as a possible D gene (5 bases). V dropped 4 bases and J dropped 6 bases, with 13 bases sitting between them. The V gene's germline CDR1 is SGHTA and CDR2 FQGNSA. CDR3 length: 13 residues. The CDR3 protein is CASSSQGWAEQYF. The CDR3 DNA reads TGTGCCAGCAGCTCCCAGGGTTGGGCCGAGCAGTACTTC. The variable domain in full, completed from reference TRBV7-2 and TRBJ2-7, reads GAGVSQSPSNKVTEKGKDVELRCDPISGHTALYWYRQSLGQGLEFLIYFQGNSAPDKSGLPSDRFSAERTGGSVSTLTIQRTQQEDSAVYLCASSSQGWAEQYFGPGTRLTVT.

The chain uses TRBV9 and TRBJ2-5; unclear D gene. The ends were cut back, 3 bases at V and 5 bases at J, with 11 bases in the middle. Per the germline V gene, CDR1 is SGDLS and CDR2 is YYNGEE. The CDR3 spans 13 residues. CDR3 nucleotide sequence: TGTGCCAGCAGCGCAAACATCGGGGAGACCCAGTACTTC. Translated: CASSANIGETQYF. Together with reference TRBV9 and TRBJ2-5, the CDR3 gives the full variable domain: DSGVTQTPKHLITATGQRVTLRCSPRSGDLSVYWYQQSLDQGLQFLIQYYNGEERAKGNILERFSAQQFPDLHSELNLSSLELGDSALYFCASSANIGETQYFGPGTRLLVL.

The J gene is TRBJ1-5, the V gene TRBV2; D remains ambiguous. There are 15 residues in the CDR3. V dropped 1 base and J dropped 2 bases, with 9 bases sitting between them. The germline CDR1 and CDR2 sequences are SNHLY and FYNNEI. The CDR3 DNA follows: TGTGCCAGCAGTGAAGAGGTGCGACGCAATCAGCCCCAGCATTTT. Its translation: CASSEEVRRNQPQHF.

This clone has ten or more counts. The V gene is TRBV30, the J gene TRBJ2-1, with D unresolved. The ends were cut back, 2 bases at V and 9 bases at J, with 8 bases in the middle. This CDR3 contains 11 residues. Germline CDR1 and CDR2: GTSNPN and SVGIG (reference sequence). This chain's CDR3 is CAWSRKLEQFF. CDR3 in DNA: TGTGCCTGGAGTCGTAAGCTTGAGCAGTTCTTC.

As concerns this clone: Mismatch with germline at one junction end may stem from a read error. The V gene is TRBV9, the J gene TRBJ1-4, with D tentatively TRBD1 (6 bases). Looked up from germline, CDR1 is SGDLS and CDR2 is YYNGEE. This CDR3 has 15 amino acids. In DNA, the CDR3 is TGTGCCAGCACCGTAGGCCCGGGGGCCGGTGAAAAACTGTTTTTT. It translates to CASTVGPGAGEKLFF.

CDR3 coding DNA: TGTGCCAGCAGCTTCGGGACTAGCGGGAGAGGGGGCACAGATACGCAGTATTTT. Its protein is CASSFGTSGRGGTDTQYF. V gene TRBV5-4 combines with J gene TRBJ2-3; 14 bases line up with TRBD2. The germline V gene encodes CDR1 SGHNT and CDR2 YYREEE (reference sequence). The length of the CDR3 is 18 residues. Trimming removed 2 bases from V and 1 base from J; junction bases left unmatched: 6.

The table lists this clone with a few counts. The J gene is TRBJ1-3, the V gene TRBV18, with D tentatively TRBD1 (5 bases). Per the germline V gene, CDR1 is KGHSH and CDR2 is LQKENI. CDR3 length: 16 amino acids. The germline V and J ends were trimmed by 1 base and 0 bases, with 10 bases remaining between them. Here the CDR3 DNA reads TGTGCCAGCTCACCACTGGGACTTATCTCTGGAAACACCATATATTTT. It codes for CASSPLGLISGNTIYF.

This clone was recorded a few times. The V gene is TRBV4-3, the J gene TRBJ1-1; TRBD1 might be the D (5 bases). Germline V gene sequence: CDR1 LGHNA, CDR2 YSLEER. The CDR3 has 14 residues. Trimming removed 2 bases from V and 8 bases from J, with 15 bases in between. CDR3 nucleotide sequence: TGCGCCAGCAGCCAAAGGGCAGGGCAGGGAGAAGCTTTCTTT. Protein sequence: CASSQRAGQGEAFF.

This clone has only a few counts. The chain joins TRBV7-3 to TRBJ2-5; no definite D call. The V end was cut by 6 bases, the J end by 3 bases, with 5 bases between. Germline V CDR1 and CDR2: SGHTA, FQGTGA. This CDR3 comprises 11 residues. This CDR3 is CASRSEETQYF. CDR3 bases: TGTGCCAGCAGGTCAGAAGAGACCCAGTACTTC.

The rearrangement joins TRBV2 to TRBJ2-7; 8 bases match TRBD2. The V segment lost 4 bases and the J segment 12 bases; nucleotides outside the gene matches: 11. The germline gives CDR1 SNHLY, CDR2 FYNNEI. This CDR3 is 13 amino acids long. CDR3 region: CASSGLTSGPWYF. For the CDR3, the DNA is TGTGCCAGCAGTGGTCTCACTAGCGGCCCATGGTACTTC. Drawing the rest from reference TRBV2 and TRBJ2-7, the complete variable domain is EPEVTQTPSHQVTQMGQEVILRCVPISNHLYFYWYRQILGQKVEFLVSFYNNEISEKSEIFDDQFSVERPDGSNFTLKIRSTKLEDSAMYFCASSGLTSGPWYFGPGTRLTVT.